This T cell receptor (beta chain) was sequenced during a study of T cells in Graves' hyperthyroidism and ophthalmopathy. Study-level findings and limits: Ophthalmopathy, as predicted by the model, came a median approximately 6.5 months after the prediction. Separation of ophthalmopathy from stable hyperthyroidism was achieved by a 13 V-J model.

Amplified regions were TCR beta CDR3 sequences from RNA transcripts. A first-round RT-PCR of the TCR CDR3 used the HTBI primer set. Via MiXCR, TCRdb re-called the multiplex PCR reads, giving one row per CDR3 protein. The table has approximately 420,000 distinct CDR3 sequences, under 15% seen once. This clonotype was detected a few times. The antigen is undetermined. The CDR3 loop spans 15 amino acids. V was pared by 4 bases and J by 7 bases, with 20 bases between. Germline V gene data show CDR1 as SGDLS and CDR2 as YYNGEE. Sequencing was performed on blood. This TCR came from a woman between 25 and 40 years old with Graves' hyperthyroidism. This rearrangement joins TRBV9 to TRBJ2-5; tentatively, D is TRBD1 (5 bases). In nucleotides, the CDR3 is TGTGCCAGCAGCCCCAGACGGCAGGGCCCGTGGACCCAGTACTTC. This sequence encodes CASSPRRQGPWTQYF.